The 17 T cell receptor beta chains listed next were all sequenced from one sample in a study of cytomegalovirus exposure and HLA in healthy donors. Assay: immunoSEQ multiplex PCR; the TCRdb copy retains only in-frame clones and omits some. The table records about 120,000 clones, roughly 90% of them present only once. The specimen sequenced was PBMCs. The source of these receptors is a young woman in good health and CMV-seronegative.

The rearrangement joins TRBV28 to TRBJ1-2; the match to TRBD1 covers 7 bases. The germline V gene has CDR1 MDHEN and CDR2 SYDVKM. J was trimmed by 2 bases and V by 6 bases; bases with no gene match: 12. The CDR3 consists of 16 residues. The DNA for the CDR3 is TGTGCCAGCAGCGAAAGCCCGGGACAGCCCAACTATGGCTACACCTTC. Encoded protein: CASSESPGQPNYGYTF.

The chain carries TRBV21-1 and TRBJ2-7; the D call in the table, TRBD1, was not verified against the DNA. TRBV21-1 is reported as a pseudogene. The length of the CDR3 is 12 residues. The chain's CDR3 is CAMPGQSYEQYF. Written as DNA, the CDR3 is TGTGCCATGCCGGGACAGAGTTACGAGCAGTACTTC.

This chain uses TRBV28 with TRBJ2-5, with TRBD2 matching over 7 bases. Per germline, CDR1 MDHEN and CDR2 SYDVKM. CDR3 length: 12 amino acids. J was trimmed by 4 bases and V by 8 bases; bases with no gene match: 4. The CDR3 loop is CASSPGGETQYF. Here the CDR3 DNA reads TGTGCCAGCTCCCCGGGAGGAGAGACCCAGTACTTC.

The gene calls are TRBV27 and TRBJ1-2; 9 bases match TRBD1. Germline assignment: CDR1 MNHEY and CDR2 SMNVEV (reference sequence). This CDR3 comprises 12 residues. V dropped 6 bases and J dropped 8; count of bases not matched to a gene: 4. This chain's CDR3 is CASSRDRVGYTF. In nucleotides, the CDR3 is TGTGCCAGCAGCCGGGACAGGGTCGGCTACACCTTC.

V gene TRBV5-1 combines with J gene TRBJ2-1; maybe TRBD2 (5 bases). Trimming removed 0 bases at V and 7 bases at J, with 14 bases between. Germline CDR1 and CDR2: SGHRS and YFSETQ. The CDR3 loop spans 15 amino acids. The CDR3 is CASSLDYAGRNEQFF. The CDR3 DNA reads TGCGCCAGCAGCTTGGACTACGCTGGGAGAAATGAGCAGTTCTTC.

The chain links TRBV19 to TRBJ2-1, with 10 positions matching TRBD2. Trimming took 7 bases from V and 8 from J; bases not matched to a gene: 17. The CDR3 length is 17 residues. Germline V lookup: CDR1 LNHDA, CDR2 SQIVND (reference sequence). CDR3 nucleotides: TGTGCCAGTAAAGCGGTTTTTTCGGCTAGCGGGAGATATGAGCAGTTCTTC. Translation: CASKAVFSASGRYEQFF.

The V call is TRBV5-1, the J call TRBJ2-1; TRBD1 matches at 7 bases. V lost 3 bases to trimming and J lost 6 bases; unmatched junction nucleotides: 9. The length of the CDR3 is 15 residues. Germline loops: CDR1 SGHRS, CDR2 YFSETQ. In DNA form, the CDR3 reads TGCGCCAGCAGCTCGTTTGACAGGGCGGTCAATGAGCAGTTCTTC. Translating it yields CASSSFDRAVNEQFF.

The CDR3 loop is CASSLGWDSSYEQYF. The CDR3 region has the DNA TGTGCCAGCAGCTTAGGCTGGGACTCATCCTACGAGCAGTACTTC. The chain employs TRBV7-8 and TRBJ2-7; weak D call: TRBD2 (6 bases). V lost 1 base and J lost 1, with 11 bases in between. This CDR3 contains 15 residues. Germline V CDR1 and CDR2: SGHVS, FQNEAQ.

V gene TRBV9 combines with J gene TRBJ2-1; D gene ambiguous. V lost 1 base and J 4 bases, leaving 12 bases between the germline ends. The CDR3 runs 15 residues. The germline V gene encodes CDR1 SGDLS and CDR2 YYNGEE. In DNA, the CDR3 is TGTGCCAGCAGCGTATCCTACTCAGGATACAATGAGCAGTTCTTC. This gives the protein CASSVSYSGYNEQFF.

This sequence joins TRBV11-3 and TRBJ2-3, with TRBD2 matching 9 bases. The CDR3 extends over 18 amino acids. CDR1 and CDR2 from the germline V gene are SGHNT and YENEEA. Trimming at V came to 1 base and at J to 3 bases, leaving 11 bases not matched to a gene. In DNA, the CDR3 is TGTGCCAGCAGCTTAGGGACTAGCGCGAGTGGGACAACAGATACGCAGTATTTT. It yields the protein CASSLGTSASGTTDTQYF. Looking up the rest from reference TRBV11-3 and TRBJ2-3 gives the full variable domain: EAGVVQSPRYKIIEKKQPVAFWCNPISGHNTLYWYLQNLGQGPELLIRYENEEAVDDSQLPKDRFSAERLKGVDSTLKIQPAELGDSAVYLCASSLGTSASGTTDTQYFGPGTRLTVL.

The chain carries TRBV5-1 and TRBJ2-7, with 8 bases identical to TRBD2. V trimming: 0 bases; J trimming: 3 bases; junction bases outside the gene matches: 8. The CDR3 length is 16 residues. CDR1 SGHRS and CDR2 YFSETQ come from the germline V gene. CDR3 residues: CASSLGREGLIYEQYF. DNA for the CDR3: TGCGCCAGCAGCTTGGGTCGGGAGGGCCTCATCTACGAGCAGTACTTC.

J is TRBJ1-6 and V is TRBV30; TRBD1 agrees at 12 bases. There are 17 residues in the CDR3. Germline V gene sequence: CDR1 GTSNPN, CDR2 SVGIG (reference sequence). J gave up 4 bases and V 1 base, and 5 bases lay outside the gene matches. The CDR3 DNA follows: TGTGCCTGGAGTGAGGGACAGGGGGCGCGGTATAATTCACCCCTCCACTTT. Protein product: CAWSEGQGARYNSPLHF.

The table lists this clone with a count of one. The rearrangement uses TRBV2 and TRBJ1-2; D is possibly TRBD1 (6 bases). V was shortened by 0 bases and J by 6 bases, with 11 bases between the two germline ends. Germline assignment: CDR1 SNHLY and CDR2 FYNNEI. The CDR3 totals 14 residues. The CDR3 protein is CASSEARGADGYTF. The CDR3, as DNA: TGTGCCAGCAGTGAAGCGCGGGGGGCAGATGGCTACACCTTC.

V is TRBV28 and J is TRBJ2-1; TRBD2 agrees at 10 bases. Germline CDR1 and CDR2: MDHEN and SYDVKM. The CDR3 loop spans 16 amino acids. J gave up 8 bases and V 2 bases, and 9 bases lay outside the gene matches. The CDR3 protein is CASSLGSSGRRDEQFF. Here the CDR3 DNA reads TGTGCCAGCAGTTTAGGGTCTAGCGGGAGACGCGATGAGCAGTTCTTC.

The chain joins TRBV5-6 to TRBJ1-1; D call uncertain. The CDR3 sequence is 16 residues long. Deletions cut 3 bases from V and 0 bases from J, with 15 bases between. CDR1 and CDR2 from the germline V gene are SGHDT and YYEEEE. The DNA for the CDR3 is TGTGCCAGCAGCTCCCTAGAGGAGCCCATGAACACTGAAGCTTTCTTT. Residues: CASSSLEEPMNTEAFF. The full variable domain, its missing parts supplied by reference TRBV5-6 and TRBJ1-1, is DAGVTQSPTHLIKTRGQQVTLRCSPKSGHDTVSWYQQALGQGPQFIFQYYEEEERQRGNFPDRFSGHQFPNYSSELNVNALLLGDSALYLCASSSLEEPMNTEAFFGQGTRLTVV.

The chain links TRBV10-2 to TRBJ1-2; TRBD1 aligns across 8 bases. J was trimmed by 3 bases and V by 6 bases; bases with no gene match: 9. This CDR3 is built from 15 residues. Germline CDR1 reads WSHSY; CDR2 reads SAAADI. The CDR3, as DNA: TGCGCCAGCAGGACAGGGGCCGGAGAGGACTATGGCTACACCTTC. It codes for CASRTGAGEDYGYTF.

The V call is TRBV4-1, the J call TRBJ2-7; D perhaps matches TRBD1 (6 bases). CDR1 is MGHRA and CDR2 is YSYEKL in the germline V gene. CDR3 length: 15 amino acids. V lost 1 base to trimming and J lost 3 bases, with 13 bases between them. This CDR3 reads CASSQGDRLIYEQYF. Written as DNA, the CDR3 is TGCGCCAGCAGCCAAGGTGACAGGCTGATCTACGAGCAGTACTTC.